A single sample is the source of the 30 T cell receptor delta chains below, sequenced in a study of gamma-delta chains in newborns, infants, children (dated by TCRdb to about 2019). Data came from an Illumina MiSeq. TCRdb reprocessed the public data with the CATT caller; entries with the same nucleotide sequence were combined afterwards. The sample table holds some 5,000 delta-chain clones, of which roughly 0.41% were seen once. The ten largest make up around 15% of the sample. Sequencing input: blood. The receptors here all came from a child who was a newborn, infant or young child, either healthy, febrile or measles-vaccinated (not recorded which).

Points on this clone: A far larger clone is one nucleotide away, so this likely arose from a read error. The CDR3 protein is CACDTVSTGGPSSWDIRQMFF. Written as DNA, the CDR3 is TGTGCCTGTGACACCGTAAGTACTGGGGGTCCGAGCTCCTGGGACATCCGACAGATGTTTTTC. The chain links TRDV2 to TRDJ3, with TRDD3 matching 8 bases. This CDR3 has 21 amino acids. CDR1 is GEAIGNYY, CDR2 EKD, per germline.

On this clone itself: This DNA's translation differs at residue 6 from TCRdb's protein, which comes from a much larger clone; a read error is likely, and the protein shown is translated from the DNA. CDR3 residues: CACDTCGMTAQLFF. The CDR3 DNA reads as TGTGCCTGTGACACCTGTGGGATGACAGCACAACTCTTCTTT. This chain joins TRDV2 and TRDJ2, with D hard to call. The CDR3 is 14 amino acids. Germline V CDR1 and CDR2: GEAIGNYY, EKD. V was pared by 0 bases and J by 3 bases, with 7 bases between.

This clone has a handful of counts. The translation of this DNA and the TCRdb protein of a much larger clone differ at residue 12, probably owing to a read error; the protein shown here is translated from the DNA. This chain connects TRDV2 to TRDJ3; 7 bases are shared with TRDD3. The germline CDR1 and CDR2 sequences are GEAIGNYY and EKD. The CDR3 spans 18 residues. Here the CDR3 DNA reads TGTGCCTGTGACGCTGGGGGTTTTAGCTCCTGGGGCACCCGACAGATGTTTTTC. As protein: CACDAGGFSSWGTRQMFF.

A remark on this clone: This may stem from a read error, because a much larger clone lies one nucleotide away. The sample carries other DNA sequences with the same CDR3. CDR3 loop: CACDVLGDLTAQLFF. The CDR3 DNA follows: TGTGCCTGTGACGTACTGGGGGATTTGACAGCACAGCTCTTCTTT. The V and J genes are TRDV2 and TRDJ2; 10 nucleotides line up with TRDD3. The CDR3 consists of 15 residues. The germline V gene has CDR1 GEAIGNYY and CDR2 EKD.

This clone has a handful of counts. This may be a read error: a much more frequent sequence differs by one nucleotide. The chain joins TRDV2 to TRDJ3, with 9 bases aligning to TRDD3. The V gene's germline CDR1 is GEAIGNYY and CDR2 EKD. Germline trimming cut 1 base from V and 0 bases from J; bases unmatched to any gene: 18. The CDR3 runs to 23 residues. CDR3 loop: CACDTAFGGILPKISWDTRQMFF. As DNA, the CDR3 is TGTGCCTGTGACACTGCTTTTGGGGGGATACTCCCCAAAATCTCCTGGGACACCCGACAGATGTTTTTC.

Concerning this clone: Being one base from a much bigger clone, this may be a read error. Additional DNA sequences in this sample encode the identical CDR3. The chain couples TRDV2 to TRDJ3; TRDD3 matches at 8 bases. Per the germline V gene, CDR1 is GEAIGNYY and CDR2 is EKD. There are 20 residues in the CDR3. As DNA, the CDR3 is TGTGCCTGTGACACCTTACTGGGGGGAAGAAGCTCCTGGGACACCCGGCAGATGTTTTTC. It encodes CACDTLLGGRSSWDTRQMFF.

In its sample, this clone was seen a few times. This may stem from a read error, because a much larger clone lies one nucleotide away. The V call is TRDV2, the J call TRDJ3, with D perhaps TRDD3 (6 bases). V was shortened by 3 bases and J by 0 bases, with 20 bases between the two germline ends. The CDR3 is made up of 20 amino acids. Looked up from germline, CDR1 is GEAIGNYY and CDR2 is EKD. Here the CDR3 DNA reads TGTGCCTGTGACGGTGTGGGGGGGGACGCTAGCTCCTGGGACACCCGACAGATGTTTTTC. It is translated as CACDGVGGDASSWDTRQMFF.

Note on this clone: A read error is likely here: a far larger clone is one base away. The rearrangement links TRDV2 to TRDJ3, with 9 bases lining up with TRDD3. The trim removed 3 bases at V and 0 bases at J, leaving 11 bases unmatched. The CDR3 sequence is 20 residues long. From germline, CDR1 is GEAIGNYY and CDR2 EKD. CDR3: CACDALGDRMSSWDTRQMFF. The CDR3 DNA reads TGTGCCTGTGACGCCTTGGGGGATAGAATGAGCTCCTGGGACACCCGACAGATGTTTTTC.

As regards this clone: The mismatch at residue 4 between this DNA's translation and the TCRdb protein of a much larger clone likely reflects a read error; the protein shown is translated from the DNA. The gene calls are TRDV3 and TRDJ2; 9 bases agree with TRDD3. The length of the CDR3 is 14 residues. The V and J ends lost 3 bases and 0 bases, in that order; junction bases with no gene match: 2. The germline CDR1 and CDR2 sequences are TVYSNPD and GDNSRS (reference sequence). In nucleotides, the CDR3 is TGTGCCTTAATGGGGGATACTTTGACAGCACAACTCTTCTTT. This encodes CALMGDTLTAQLFF.

Concerning this clone itself: With only one base between it and a far larger clone, this is likely a read error. Other DNA variants within this sample encode the same CDR3. The chain is built from TRDV2 and TRDJ3; the match to TRDD3 covers 13 bases. The germline gives CDR1 GEAIGNYY, CDR2 EKD. There are 19 residues in the CDR3. The CDR3 DNA sequence: TGTGCTTGTGACACCGTTACTGGGGGATACGCTCGGGACACCCGACAGATGTTTTTC. As protein: CACDTVTGGYARDTRQMFF.

This clone has just a few counts. This may arise from a read error, as a much more abundant clone is one base away. The chain links TRDV2 to TRDJ3; weak D call: TRDD3 (6 bases). V lost 3 bases to trimming and J lost 2 bases, with 22 bases between them. Germline loops: CDR1 GEAIGNYY, CDR2 EKD. The CDR3 length is 20 residues. CDR3 in amino acids: CACDAVGASESPWDTRQMFF. DNA of the CDR3: TGTGCCTGTGACGCGGTGGGGGCCTCTGAGAGCCCCTGGGACACCCGACAGATGTTTTTC.

This clone came up a few times. This may be a read error, as it is one base from a much larger clone. The J gene is TRDJ3, the V gene TRDV2; 10 positions match TRDD3. From germline, CDR1 is GEAIGNYY and CDR2 EKD. The CDR3 is 19 residues long. The trim removed 5 bases at V and 0 bases at J, leaving 9 bases unmatched. The CDR3 region has the DNA TGTGCCTGTGGCCCTCTGGGGGATATGCTCTCCTGGGACACCCGACAGATGTTTTTC. Translated, it gives CACGPLGDMLSWDTRQMFF.

This clone has more than one count but fewer than ten. A read error is likely here: a far larger clone is one base away. At the DNA level, this CDR3 is encoded by other sequences in the same sample as well. The CDR3 DNA reads as TGTGCCTGCGACACCGTTTCGGGGATACGGGAGGGCGATAAACTCATCTTT. Translated, it gives CACDTVSGIREGDKLIF. The genes are TRDV2 and TRDJ1; 9 bases match TRDD3. The germline gives CDR1 GEAIGNYY, CDR2 EKD. The CDR3 sequence is 17 residues long.

A remark on this clone: TCRdb's protein for this DNA is that of a much larger clone and differs from the translation at residue 8, likely a read error; the protein shown is the DNA translation. For the CDR3, the DNA is TGTGCCTGTGACAAACTGGGGATGCACTCCTGGGACACCCGACAGATGTTTTTC. Translating it yields CACDKLGMHSWDTRQMFF. The rearrangement links TRDV2 to TRDJ3; 7 bases fit TRDD3. This CDR3 is built from 18 residues. J was trimmed by 0 bases and V by 2 bases; bases with no gene match: 6. Per germline, CDR1 GEAIGNYY and CDR2 EKD.

This clone came up a few times. A much larger clone differs by one base, so this may be a read error. This sample includes further DNA sequences coding for the same CDR3. The chain uses TRDV2 and TRDJ3, with a possible D match to TRDD3 (6 bases). V lost 0 bases, J lost 1 base, and 12 bases lay in between. CDR1 and CDR2 from the germline V gene are GEAIGNYY and EKD. This CDR3 is 18 amino acids long. The CDR3 DNA follows: TGTGCCTGTGACACCGTGGGGGGCCTATCCTGGGACACCCGACAGATGTTTTTC. Amino acids: CACDTVGGLSWDTRQMFF.

This clone was picked up a small number of times. A much larger clone lies one base from this, so it may be a read error. The sample holds other DNA sequences that translate to the same CDR3. This chain joins TRDV2 and TRDJ3, with 7 bases matching TRDD3. The CDR3 length is 19 residues. Germline lookup yields CDR1 GEAIGNYY and CDR2 EKD. CDR3 region: CACDTWGGLRSWDTRQMFF. The CDR3 nucleotides are TGTGCCTGTGACACCTGGGGGGGATTGCGCTCCTGGGACACCCGACAAATGTTTTTC.

This clone turned up a few times. This chain links TRDV2 with TRDJ1, with 8 bases that match TRDD3. Germline V CDR1 and CDR2: GEAIGNYY, EKD. This CDR3 region has 14 residues. The trim removed 0 bases at V and 5 bases at J, leaving 4 bases unmatched. CDR3 protein: CACDTWGMEDKLIF. CDR3 nucleotide sequence: TGTGCCTGTGACACCTGGGGGATGGAGGATAAACTCATCTTT.

This clone was detected only a few times. With only one base between it and a far larger clone, this is likely a read error. Other DNA sequences within the sample encode an identical CDR3. This chain links TRDV2 with TRDJ3; 9 bases align to TRDD3. The germline V gene encodes CDR1 GEAIGNYY and CDR2 EKD. This CDR3 region has 22 residues. Losses at the gene ends were 4 bases for V and 0 bases for J; bases not matched to a gene: 18. CDR3 loop: CACDPSYYWGTCSSWDTRQMFF. The CDR3 DNA sequence: TGTGCCTGTGATCCATCGTACTACTGGGGGACGTGTAGCTCCTGGGACACCCGACAGATGTTTTTC.

This clone was counted a few times. This DNA translates differently at residue 8 from the TCRdb protein, which is that of a much larger clone; a read error is likely, and the protein shown is the DNA's own translation. This chain uses TRDV2 with TRDJ1, with TRDD3 matching 8 bases. CDR1 is GEAIGNYY, CDR2 EKD, per germline. The ends lost 1 base at V and 0 bases at J; junction bases unmatched: 15. The CDR3 is made up of 19 amino acids. CDR3 in amino acids: CACDTPGEGYDPYTDKLIF. CDR3 DNA: TGTGCCTGTGACACACCTGGGGAGGGATACGACCCGTACACCGATAAACTCATCTTT.

For this clone: Being one base from a much bigger clone, this may be a read error. The identical CDR3 is also encoded by other nucleotide sequences in the sample. This rearrangement joins TRDV2 to TRDJ3; 10 bases are shared with TRDD3. CDR1 is GEAIGNYY, CDR2 EKD, per germline. The CDR3 consists of 16 residues. Germline trimming cut 3 bases from V and 7 bases from J; bases unmatched to any gene: 5. CDR3 sequence reads: CACDWGIQGDTRQMFF. The CDR3 DNA follows: TGTGCCTGTGACTGGGGGATACAGGGAGACACCCGACAGATGTTTTTC.

With regard to this clone: A far larger clone is a single base away, which makes a read error likely. Other DNA sequences in the sample encode the same CDR3. The J gene is TRDJ3, the V gene TRDV2; perhaps TRDD3 as D (5 bases). This CDR3 is 18 amino acids long. Germline lookup yields CDR1 GEAIGNYY and CDR2 EKD. CDR3 protein: CACDTVDGSSWDTRQMFF. Written as DNA, the CDR3 is TGTGCCTGTGACACCGTAGATGGGAGCTCCTGGGACACTCGACAGATGTTTTTC.

This clone is large (0.1 to 1%) within its sample. The sample contains more than one DNA sequence encoding this CDR3. This chain joins TRDV2 and TRDJ3; TRDD3 aligns across 9 bases. The CDR3 sequence is 18 residues long. CDR1 is GEAIGNYY and CDR2 is EKD in the germline V gene. The V and J ends lost 7 bases and 0 bases, in that order; junction bases with no gene match: 9. The chain's CDR3 is CAWQLGDASSWDTRQMFF. DNA of the CDR3: TGTGCCTGGCAGCTGGGGGATGCCAGCTCCTGGGACACCCGACAGATGTTTTTC.

This clone has only a few counts. A clone one base away is much larger, so this may be a read error. Within the sample, other DNA sequences also encode this same CDR3. The chain uses TRDV1 and TRDJ2, with 9 bases aligning to TRDD3. The CDR3 runs 22 residues. From germline, CDR1 is TSWWSYY and CDR2 QGS. The CDR3 loop reads CALGELGFGTGGIRALTAQLFF. CDR3 in DNA: TGTGCTCTTGGAGAACTAGGGTTCGGAACTGGGGGAATAAGGGCTTTGACAGCACAACTCTTCTTT.

This clone rates as medium-sized. Other DNA sequences in this sample translate to the same CDR3. The rearrangement uses TRDV2 and TRDJ3; the match to TRDD3 covers 11 bases. CDR1 is GEAIGNYY and CDR2 is EKD in the germline V gene. CDR3 length: 20 amino acids. V trimming: 3 bases; J trimming: 0 bases; junction bases outside the gene matches: 9. CDR3 in DNA: TGTGCCTGTGACCCCTGGGGGATACAACGGAGCTCCTGGGACACCCGACAGATGTTTTTC. It yields the protein CACDPWGIQRSSWDTRQMFF.

In regard to this clone: The protein in TCRdb stems from a much larger clone and differs at residue 11 from this DNA's translation, likely a read error; here the protein is translated from the DNA. V is TRDV2 and J is TRDJ3; 9 bases are shared with TRDD3. The CDR3 has 17 residues. Germline CDR1 is GEAIGNYY and CDR2 is EKD. CDR3 in DNA: TGTGCCTGTGACTACTGGGGGACGGACTGGGGCACCCGACAGATGTTTTTC. Translating gives CACDYWGTDWGTRQMFF.

As regards this clone: This likely stems from a read error, as it lies one base from a far larger clone. Other nucleotide sequences from this sample produce the same CDR3. This chain connects TRDV2 to TRDJ3, with a weak D call TRDD3 (6 bases). The length of the CDR3 is 14 residues. Germline CDR1 reads GEAIGNYY; CDR2 reads EKD. The CDR3 sequence: CACDTRWGTRQMFF. The DNA of the CDR3 is TGTGCCTGTGACACCCGCTGGGGCACCCGACAGATGTTCTTC.

This clone was seen only a few times. Given a much more abundant clone one base away, this may be a read error. The same CDR3 arises from other DNA sequences in this sample as well. V gene TRDV2 combines with J gene TRDJ3; 7 bases match TRDD3. The CDR3 runs 15 residues. From germline, CDR1 is GEAIGNYY and CDR2 EKD. The DNA of the CDR3 is TGTGCCTGTGACTGGGGGAATTGGGACACCCGACAGATGTTTTTT. Amino acid sequence: CACDWGNWDTRQMFF.

About this clone itself: A read error likely explains why the TCRdb protein, taken from a much larger clone, differs from this DNA's translation at residue 3; the protein shown is translated from the DNA. The chain employs TRDV2 and TRDJ3; TRDD3 matches at 10 bases. Per germline, CDR1 GEAIGNYY and CDR2 EKD. The CDR3 is 18 residues long. The CDR3 region is CARDTGGYETWDTRQMFF. CDR3 DNA: TGTGCCCGTGACACCGGGGGATACGAGACCTGGGACACCCGACAGATGTTTTTC.

This clone was observed a few times. TCRdb shows a much larger clone's protein in place of this DNA's translation, and the two differ at residue 8, likely through a read error; the protein shown is translated from the DNA. The rearrangement links TRDV2 to TRDJ2; 8 nucleotides line up with TRDD3. Germline CDR1 reads GEAIGNYY; CDR2 reads EKD. The CDR3 consists of 17 residues. The junction had 8 bases not matched to a gene; V was cut back by 2 bases and J by 1 base. The CDR3 here is CACDILGGTGLTAQLFF. The DNA for the CDR3 is TGTGCCTGTGACATACTGGGGGGTACTGGTTTGACAGCACAACTCTTCTTT.

This clone is labeled medium-sized. The sample carries other DNA sequences with the same CDR3. The V gene is TRDV2, the J gene TRDJ3; 9 bases match TRDD3. The CDR3 length is 19 residues. CDR1 and CDR2 (germline): GEAIGNYY, EKD. J lost 1 base, V lost 0 bases, and 6 bases had no gene match. CDR3: CACDTVLGDGSWDTRQMFF. The CDR3 DNA sequence: TGTGCCTGTGACACCGTACTGGGGGACGGATCCTGGGACACCCGACAGATGTTTTTC.